This entry concerns a single T cell receptor beta chain. Only a few counts were recorded for this clonotype. Its recognized antigen is unknown. The record has no base qualities; no much larger clone is one base away. Moderately to severely active disease, a Clinical Activity Score of at least 3, a NOSPECS grade of at least 4, and a duration under 3 months were present in ophthalmopathy patients. The study excluded patients with uncontrolled infections, other autoimmune diseases, pregnancy or lactation. Clinical symptoms, serum thyroxine and TRAb, thyroid ultrasound, and orbital computed tomography formed the basis for the diagnoses. Ficoll-Paque density gradient centrifugation was used to isolate PBMCs from around 9.1 ml of fresh peripheral blood. Total RNA was extracted with Trizol reagent, and quality was checked on an Agilent 2100 Bioanalyzer. The data are from a study of T cells in Graves' hyperthyroidism and ophthalmopathy (dated by TCRdb to between 2019 and 2020). For the wider study: Peripheral blood was sampled at the time of initial diagnosis, prior to any treatment. To identify TCR V-J signatures that set the groups apart, the researchers used a discovery cohort of 100 patients, made up of 43 with Graves' ophthalmopathy and 57 with stable Graves' hyperthyroidism. Whether ophthalmopathy could be predicted prospectively was tested in an independent validation cohort made up of some 20 hyperthyroidism patients plus 17 patients who later progressed to ophthalmopathy. The roughly 100 discovery patients were randomly divided into training and test sets at a 7:3 ratio. Thyroid tissue and blood T-cell repertoires from several Graves' hyperthyroidism patients were also compared in the study. Following sampling, methimazole starting at 30 mg daily was given to hyperthyroidism patients, and high-dose intravenous methylprednisolone was given to ophthalmopathy patients. The paper reports TCR Vbeta CDR3 sequencing of about 140 peripheral blood samples: around 41 ophthalmopathy, under 80 hyperthyroidism and 17 progressor patients. General conclusions and limits of the study: No statistical method was used to set the sample size in advance, and investigators knew the group allocation. A model built on a 13 V-J signature distinguished ophthalmopathy from stable hyperthyroidism, reaching about 88% sensitivity and approximately 83% specificity in cross-validation and 80%/75% in testing. Most expanded thyroid clonotypes (frequency above 0.001) were also detected in blood, a finding suggesting that blood repertoires may reflect thyroid immune responses. In validation, progression to ophthalmopathy was predicted by the model with 70.59% sensitivity and 72% to 80% specificity, a median of around 6.5 months before onset.

The TCR beta CDR3 regions were amplified from RNA transcripts. For the first round of RT-PCR on the TCR CDR3, the HTBI primer set was used together with the Qiagen OneStep RT-PCR kit. Libraries were constructed in a second round of multiplex PCR, after which size selection and purification were performed. Sequencing of the libraries was done on an Illumina HiSeq2000 using paired-end 100 bp reads. Regarding the original processing steps: SOAPnuke was used to process the raw data, throwing out any read that contained adapters or uncalled bases, had a mean Phred below 15, or lacked an exact constant-primer or identifier match. COPE v1.2.5 was used to merge high-quality paired reads, and clonotypes were defined as unique nucleotide sequences. MiTCR v1.1 was used to align the clonotypes against IMGT TRBV, TRBD and TRBJ reference segments. The analysis was restricted to V-J combinations with a frequency above 0.0001, which together covered just over 99% of the repertoires. A TCS score was defined as the ratio of F50 (clonal expansion) to E x V (chaos), with BLOSUM62-based TCRdist applied between CDR3 peptides within each V-J. Welch's t-statistics and random forest reduced 500 to 550 V-J features to 13, which were used in a naive Bayes classifier (R e1071). Through fastp at Q25 and MiXCR, TCRdb rebuilt clones from the public reads, retaining in-frame beta chains. Duplicate CDR3 protein sequences are folded into a single record with the most common DNA and genes. The V and J calls here are based on TCRdb, not the publication. The sample table holds approximately 490,000 distinct CDR3 sequences, of which 22% were seen once. The top ten clonotypes cover approximately 49% of the sample.

Between the V and J ends, shortened by 7 bases and 2 bases respectively, the junction contains 15 bases. The CDR3 sequence holds 15 residues, the cysteine and phenylalanine included. Left in the record is the CDR3 DNA by itself, 45 bases read in frame from the first base. The rearrangement combines TRBV12-3 or TRBV12-4 with TRBJ2-1; a tentative D match to TRBD1 spans 5 bases. This clonotype originated in a woman in her seventies with Graves' ophthalmopathy. The sequencing input was blood. The nucleotide sequence reads TGTGCCAGCACCTTGCGGTGGGGCACCTACAATGAGCAGTTCTTC. It specifies CASTLRWGTYNEQFF.